Given below is one TCR beta chain in context. This sample was taken from a study of cytomegalovirus exposure and HLA in healthy donors. Primers for the PCR totalled 60 Vbeta and 13 Jbeta. The method was immunoSEQ multiplex PCR; TCRdb's version includes in-frame clones alone and lacks a portion of them. The sample includes 140,000 to 150,000 clones, about 10% of them seen just once. This CDR3 spans 14 amino acids. Germline CDR1 and CDR2: MNHEY and SMNVEV (reference sequence). The germline V and J ends were trimmed by 2 bases and 4 bases, with 12 bases remaining between them. The sequence came from a man in his fifties in good health and CMV-seronegative. Input material: PBMCs. The chain links TRBV27 to TRBJ2-7, with a tentative D call TRBD2 (5 bases). The DNA for the CDR3 is TGTGCCAGCAGTTTAAGTCCGCCGGGATACGAGCAGTACTTC. It is translated as CASSLSPPGYEQYF.